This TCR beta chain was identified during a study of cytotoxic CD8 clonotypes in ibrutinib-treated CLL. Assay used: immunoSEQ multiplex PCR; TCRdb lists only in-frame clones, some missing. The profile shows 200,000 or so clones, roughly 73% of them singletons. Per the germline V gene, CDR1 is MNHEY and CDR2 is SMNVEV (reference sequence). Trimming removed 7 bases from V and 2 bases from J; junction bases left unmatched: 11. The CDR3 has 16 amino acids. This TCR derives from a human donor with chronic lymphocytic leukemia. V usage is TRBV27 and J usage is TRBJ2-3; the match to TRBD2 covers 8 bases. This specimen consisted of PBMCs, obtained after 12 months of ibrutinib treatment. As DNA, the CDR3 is TGTGCCAGCACCAAAAGCGTCGGGAGGGACACAGATACGCAGTATTTT. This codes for CASTKSVGRDTDTQYF.